The clone carrying this T cell receptor (beta chain) was observed a few times. Its antigen remains unknown. The data belong to a study of naive and memory T cell subsets. General study findings and limits: The RNA method is potentially sensitive to activation and differentiation changes.

The SP2 primer and nested alpha and beta constant region primers amplified ligated cDNA in four rounds. For blood and skin samples, reverse transcription used TCR alpha and beta constant primers. TCRdb reanalysed the 5' RACE reads using MiXCR and keeps one entry per CDR3 protein. Of tens of thousands of distinct CDR3 sequences listed, 6% to 8.5% are singletons. Germline CDR1 and CDR2: DFQATT and SNEGSKA (reference sequence). The CDR3 totals 15 residues. V gave up 2 bases and J gave up 4 bases, with 15 bases separating them. TCR cDNA received a 3' ligated oligonucleotide that carried a UMI. Adult healthy volunteers gave 2.5 ml peripheral blood for whole-blood RNA. Input was about 1 to 1,100 ng of DNase-treated total RNA without cell sorting.

This chain links TRBV20-1 with TRBJ2-1, with D possibly being TRBD2 (7 bases). The sequence was collected from a female donor in good health. This chain's CDR3 is CSARKDRGAYNEQFF. CDR3 DNA: TGCAGTGCTAGAAAAGACCGGGGGGCGTACAATGAGCAGTTCTTC.